These 20 T cell receptor beta chains came from one sample sequenced in a study of CD8+ T cells in alopecia areata. Regarding treatment: oral pan-JAK inhibitor, 5-10 mg twice daily. Sequencing relied on a cDNA template that was reverse transcribed from extracted RNA. Using immunoSEQ multiplex PCR, the repertoire was profiled, and TCRdb retains in-frame clones only, with some absent. Among some 190,000 clones listed, roughly 66% were seen once. Sample: CD4+ T cells sorted from blood, taken at approximately week 44, from a patient treated with tofacitinib. These receptors all come from a human donor with alopecia areata.

CDR3 in amino acids: CASSSPSSGANVLTF. The CDR3 region has the DNA TGTGCCAGCAGTTCCCCGAGCTCTGGGGCCAACGTCCTGACTTTC. This chain uses TRBV28 with TRBJ2-6; D unclear. The germline gives CDR1 MDHEN, CDR2 SYDVKM. This CDR3 is built from 15 residues. The V gene lost 4 bases and the J gene lost 0 bases, with 7 bases spanning the gap.

This chain joins TRBV29-1 and TRBJ1-1; tentatively, D is TRBD1 (5 bases). Germline V CDR1 and CDR2: SQVTM, ANQGSEA. CDR3 length equals 13 residues. The V end was cut by 4 bases, the J end by 3 bases, with 12 bases between. CDR3 loop: CSVARVMDTEAFF. The CDR3 region has the DNA TGCAGCGTTGCCAGGGTAATGGACACTGAAGCTTTCTTT.

The genes are TRBV12-5 and TRBJ2-5; unclear D gene. The CDR3 runs to 12 residues. CDR1 LGHNT and CDR2 FRNRAP come from the germline V gene. The V and J ends lost 8 bases and 1 base respectively, with 8 bases between them. The CDR3 reads CASCGAQETQYF. The CDR3, as DNA: TGTGCTAGTTGCGGAGCCCAAGAGACCCAGTACTTC.

The rearrangement links TRBV27 to TRBJ2-3; 10 positions match TRBD2. V dropped 8 bases and J dropped 3; count of bases not matched to a gene: 8. The CDR3 extends over 15 amino acids. Germline CDR1 is MNHEY and CDR2 is SMNVEV (reference sequence). The CDR3 spells CASSTASGGTDTQYF. CDR3 DNA sequence: TGTGCCAGCTCCACCGCTAGCGGGGGAACAGATACGCAGTATTTT.

This clone was detected a few times. The chain has TRBV5-1 and TRBJ2-7; tentative D call: TRBD1 (5 bases). The germline V and J ends were trimmed by 4 bases and 5 bases, with 19 bases remaining between them. The V gene's germline CDR1 is SGHRS and CDR2 YFSETQ. The CDR3 totals 15 residues. This CDR3 reads CASSLVGQPGNEQYF. CDR3 nucleotides: TGCGCCAGCAGCCTTGTTGGACAACCTGGGAACGAGCAGTACTTC.

This clone has at least ten counts. CDR3 loop: CSAGTDYGYTF. DNA of the CDR3: TGCAGTGCTGGAACGGACTATGGCTACACCTTC. The chain links TRBV20-1 to TRBJ1-2, with no clear D. Per germline, CDR1 DFQATT and CDR2 SNEGSKA (reference sequence). Trimming stripped 5 bases from V and 3 bases from J, with 7 bases between. The CDR3 contains 11 residues.

This clone was counted between two and nine times. The chain recombines TRBV7-2 with TRBJ2-7; weak D call: TRBD1 (5 bases). V lost 1 base and J lost 5, with 12 bases in between. Looked up from germline, CDR1 is SGHTA and CDR2 is FQGNSA. The CDR3 contains 14 residues. CDR3 sequence: CASSLVGWGDEQYF. The CDR3 bases are TGTGCCAGCAGCTTAGTGGGGTGGGGCGACGAGCAGTACTTC.

This clone was seen a single time. The V gene is TRBV27, the J gene TRBJ1-2, with D possibly being TRBD1 (6 bases). Germline V lookup: CDR1 MNHEY, CDR2 SMNVEV (reference sequence). V lost 7 bases and J 2 bases, leaving 11 bases between the germline ends. The CDR3 has 13 amino acids. CDR3 protein: CASKRQENYGYTF. As DNA, the CDR3 is TGTGCCAGCAAACGACAGGAGAACTATGGCTACACCTTC.

The chain uses TRBV14 and TRBJ2-4; 9 nucleotides line up with TRBD2. Germline V gene sequence: CDR1 SGHDN, CDR2 FVKESK. V was pared by 5 bases and J by 7 bases, with 3 bases of the junction left unmatched. The CDR3 loop spans 13 amino acids. CDR3 in DNA: TGTGCCAGCAGCTCAGCGGGGGGTAACATTCAGTACTTC. Translated: CASSSAGGNIQYF. Together with reference TRBV14 and TRBJ2-4, the CDR3 gives the full variable domain: EAGVTQFPSHSVIEKGQTVTLRCDPISGHDNLYWYRRVMGKEIKFLLHFVKESKQDESGMPNNRFLAERTGGTYSTLKVQPAELEDSGVYFCASSSAGGNIQYFGAGTRLSVL.

This clone was counted a few times. The chain couples TRBV29-1 to TRBJ1-2; D possibly corresponds to TRBD1 (6 bases). The CDR3 loop spans 14 amino acids. Germline assignment: CDR1 SQVTM and CDR2 ANQGSEA. Trimming pared 3 bases from V and 6 bases from J, leaving 17 bases between. For the CDR3, the DNA is TGCAGCGTTGATACAGGGCCCCCATTGAATGGCTACACCTTC. This gives the protein CSVDTGPPLNGYTF. Using reference TRBV29-1 and TRBJ1-2 for the parts outside the CDR3, the full variable domain is SAVISQKPSRDICQRGTSLTIQCQVDSQVTMMFWYRQQPGQSLTLIATANQGSEATYESGFVIDKFPISRPNLTFSTLTVSNMSPEDSSIYLCSVDTGPPLNGYTFGSGTRLTVV.

The rearrangement links TRBV14 to TRBJ2-1, with D perhaps matching TRBD1 (6 bases). Germline lookup yields CDR1 SGHDN and CDR2 FVKESK. Trimming pared 1 base from V and 6 bases from J, leaving 19 bases between. This CDR3 has 17 amino acids. CDR3 nucleotide sequence: TGTGCCAGCAGCCAAGGCTACGACAGGTCGCAGGGCAATGAGCAGTTCTTC. Residues: CASSQGYDRSQGNEQFF.

V gene TRBV29-1 combines with J gene TRBJ2-7; 7 bases fit TRBD1. This CDR3 region has 12 residues. V lost 7 bases and J lost 4; bases outside the gene matches: 7. Germline-derived CDR1 and CDR2 are SQVTM and ANQGSEA. CDR3 sequence (DNA): TGCAGCGGTGGACAGGAGTCTTACGAGCAGTACTTC. It translates to CSGGQESYEQYF.

The chain joins TRBV30 to TRBJ1-1, with D unresolved. The CDR3 length is 14 residues. Between the trimmed V and J ends, which lost 1 base and 0 bases, there was a span of 9 bases. CDR1 and CDR2 (germline): GTSNPN, SVGIG (reference sequence). CDR3 loop: CAWSGGSMNTEAFF. In DNA, the CDR3 is TGTGCCTGGAGTGGTGGCAGCATGAACACTGAAGCTTTCTTT.

This clone is a singleton in its sample. This rearrangement joins TRBV7-9 to TRBJ2-3; no firm D call. V gave up 1 base and J gave up 3 bases, with 5 bases separating them. Germline assignment: CDR1 SEHNR and CDR2 FQNEAQ (reference sequence). CDR3 length: 13 amino acids. In DNA, the CDR3 is TGTGCCAGCAGCTTAGTAGATACAGATACGCAGTATTTT. It translates to CASSLVDTDTQYF.

This clone appeared once. The J gene is TRBJ2-7, the V gene TRBV2, with D possibly called TRBD1 or TRBD2 (6 bases each). The CDR3 has 14 amino acids. Germline-derived CDR1 and CDR2 are SNHLY and FYNNEI. V was trimmed by 8 bases and J by 6 bases, leaving 20 bases between them. The CDR3 DNA sequence: TGTGCCAGCTGCGTAGAGGGAGGAGGGGGCGAGCAGTACTTC. It specifies CASCVEGGGGEQYF. Variable domain in full (rest from reference TRBV2 and TRBJ2-7): EPEVTQTPSHQVTQMGQEVILRCVPISNHLYFYWYRQILGQKVEFLVSFYNNEISEKSEIFDDQFSVERPDGSNFTLKIRSTKLEDSAMYFCASCVEGGGGEQYFGPGTRLTVT.

This chain links TRBV2 with TRBJ2-5; TRBD2 agrees at 16 bases. The CDR3 has 16 amino acids. With 6 bases clipped from V and 5 bases from J, the junction kept 6 bases outside the gene matches. Germline CDR1 and CDR2: SNHLY and FYNNEI. The CDR3 reads CASSDGTSGGAETQYF. CDR3 DNA sequence: TGTGCCAGCAGCGACGGGACTAGCGGGGGGGCGGAGACCCAGTACTTC.

The chain combines TRBV30 with TRBJ2-2; D might be TRBD1 (5 bases). The CDR3 sequence is 12 residues long. Germline-derived CDR1 and CDR2 are GTSNPN and SVGIG (reference sequence). V dropped 5 bases and J dropped 5 bases, with 9 bases sitting between them. The CDR3: CAWYQGTGELFF. The CDR3 nucleotides read TGTGCCTGGTACCAGGGAACCGGGGAGCTGTTTTTT.

This clone was counted between two and nine times. The same CDR3 arises from other DNA sequences in this sample as well. The rearrangement links TRBV29-1 to TRBJ2-5, with D tentatively TRBD1 (6 bases). The CDR3 consists of 12 residues. The germline V gene encodes CDR1 SQVTM and CDR2 ANQGSEA. Trimming left V 1 base short and J 3 bases short, with 6 bases between. CDR3 in amino acids: CSVEGTEETQYF. Written as DNA, the CDR3 is TGCAGCGTTGAAGGGACAGAAGAGACCCAGTACTTC.

V is TRBV11-3 and J is TRBJ2-2; a weak D match, TRBD1 (5 bases). Per the germline V gene, CDR1 is SGHNT and CDR2 is YENEEA. V was shortened by 4 bases and J by 7 bases, with 10 bases between the two germline ends. The CDR3 consists of 13 residues. CDR3 amino acids: CASSSPGIGELFF. The CDR3 DNA follows: TGTGCCAGCAGCTCCCCAGGGATCGGGGAGCTGTTTTTT.

The chain joins TRBV29-1 to TRBJ2-1; TRBD1 aligns across 9 bases. The V and J ends lost 7 bases and 5 bases, in that order; junction bases with no gene match: 9. The CDR3 has 14 amino acids. Germline lookup yields CDR1 SQVTM and CDR2 ANQGSEA. CDR3: CSATGGTGNNEQFF. The CDR3 DNA reads TGCAGCGCTACCGGTGGGACAGGGAACAATGAGCAGTTCTTC.